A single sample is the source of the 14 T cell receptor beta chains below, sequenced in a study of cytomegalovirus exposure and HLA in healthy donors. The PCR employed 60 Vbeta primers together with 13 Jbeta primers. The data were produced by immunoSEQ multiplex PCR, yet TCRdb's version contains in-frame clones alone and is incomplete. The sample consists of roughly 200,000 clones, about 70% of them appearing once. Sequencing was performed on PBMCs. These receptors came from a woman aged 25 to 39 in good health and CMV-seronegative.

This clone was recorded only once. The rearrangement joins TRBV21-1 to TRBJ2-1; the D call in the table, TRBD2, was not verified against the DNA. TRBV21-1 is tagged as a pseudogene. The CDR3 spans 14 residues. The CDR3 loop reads CASSNGTSSNEQFF. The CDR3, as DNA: TGTGCCAGCAGCAACGGGACTAGCAGCAATGAGCAGTTCTTC.

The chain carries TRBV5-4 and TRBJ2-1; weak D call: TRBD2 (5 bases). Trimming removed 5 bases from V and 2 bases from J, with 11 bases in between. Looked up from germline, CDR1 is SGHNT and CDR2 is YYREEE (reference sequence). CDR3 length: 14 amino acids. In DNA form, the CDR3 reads TGTGCCAGCAGTTTCGAGGGTACCTACAATGAGCAGTTCTTC. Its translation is CASSFEGTYNEQFF.

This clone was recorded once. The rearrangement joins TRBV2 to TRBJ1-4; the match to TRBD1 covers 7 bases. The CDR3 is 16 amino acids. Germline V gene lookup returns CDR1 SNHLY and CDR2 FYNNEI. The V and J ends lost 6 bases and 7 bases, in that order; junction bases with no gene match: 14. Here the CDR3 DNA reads TGTGCCAGCAGCCCCGTCGGAGGGGGCGGTGGTGAAAAACTGTTTTTT. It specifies CASSPVGGGGGEKLFF.

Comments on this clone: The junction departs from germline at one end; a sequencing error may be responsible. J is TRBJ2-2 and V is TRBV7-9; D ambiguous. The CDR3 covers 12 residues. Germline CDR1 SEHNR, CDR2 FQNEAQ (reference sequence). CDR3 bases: TGTTCCAGCAGTTCAAACACCGGGGAGCTGTTTTTT. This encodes CSSSSNTGELFF.

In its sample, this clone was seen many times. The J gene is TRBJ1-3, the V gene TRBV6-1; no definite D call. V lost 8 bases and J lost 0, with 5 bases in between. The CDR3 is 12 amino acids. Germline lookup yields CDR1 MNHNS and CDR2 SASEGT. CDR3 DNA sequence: TGTGCCAGCCACAGCTCTGGAAACACCATATATTTT. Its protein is CASHSSGNTIYF.

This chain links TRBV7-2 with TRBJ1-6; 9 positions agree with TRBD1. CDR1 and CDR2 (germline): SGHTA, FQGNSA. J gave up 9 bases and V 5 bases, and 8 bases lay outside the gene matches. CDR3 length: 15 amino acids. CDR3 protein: CASSPTGTGSSPLHF. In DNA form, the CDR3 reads TGTGCCAGCAGCCCAACCGGGACAGGGAGTTCACCCCTCCACTTT.

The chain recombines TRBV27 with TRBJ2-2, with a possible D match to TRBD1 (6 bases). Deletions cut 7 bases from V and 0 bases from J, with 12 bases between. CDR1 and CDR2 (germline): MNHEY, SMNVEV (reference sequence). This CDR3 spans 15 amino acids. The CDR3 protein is CASMRTAPNTGELFF. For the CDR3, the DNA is TGTGCCAGCATGAGGACAGCCCCGAACACCGGGGAGCTGTTTTTT.

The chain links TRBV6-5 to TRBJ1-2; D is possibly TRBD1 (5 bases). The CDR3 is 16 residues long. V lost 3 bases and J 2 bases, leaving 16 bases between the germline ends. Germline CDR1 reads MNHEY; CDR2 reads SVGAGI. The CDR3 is CASSYYGGTDNYGYTF. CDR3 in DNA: TGTGCCAGCAGTTATTATGGGGGGACGGACAACTATGGCTACACCTTC.

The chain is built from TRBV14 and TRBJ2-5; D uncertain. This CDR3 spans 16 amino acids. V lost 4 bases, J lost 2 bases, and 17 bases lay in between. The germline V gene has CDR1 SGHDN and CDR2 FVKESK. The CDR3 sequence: CASSRTRNSLQETQYF. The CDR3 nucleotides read TGTGCCAGCAGCCGTACTCGGAACAGCCTACAAGAGACCCAGTACTTC. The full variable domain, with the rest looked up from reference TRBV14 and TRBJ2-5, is EAGVTQFPSHSVIEKGQTVTLRCDPISGHDNLYWYRRVMGKEIKFLLHFVKESKQDESGMPNNRFLAERTGGTYSTLKVQPAELEDSGVYFCASSRTRNSLQETQYFGPGTRLLVL.

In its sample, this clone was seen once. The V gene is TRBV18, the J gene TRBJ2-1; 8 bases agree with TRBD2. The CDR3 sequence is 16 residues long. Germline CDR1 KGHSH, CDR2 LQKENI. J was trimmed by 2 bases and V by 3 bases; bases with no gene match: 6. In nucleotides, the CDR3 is TGTGCCAGCTCACCGGGACTAGGGGTCGCCTACAATGAGCAGTTCTTC. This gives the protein CASSPGLGVAYNEQFF. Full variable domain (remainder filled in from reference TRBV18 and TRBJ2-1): NAGVMQNPRHLVRRRGQEARLRCSPMKGHSHVYWYRQLPEEGLKFMVYLQKENIIDESGMPKERFSAEFPKEGPSILRIQQVVRGDSAAYFCASSPGLGVAYNEQFFGPGTRLTVL.

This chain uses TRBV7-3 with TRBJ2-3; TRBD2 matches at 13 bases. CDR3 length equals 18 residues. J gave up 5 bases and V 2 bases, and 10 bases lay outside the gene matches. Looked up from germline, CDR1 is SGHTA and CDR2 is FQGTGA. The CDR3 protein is CASSLDPRTSGSGDTQYF. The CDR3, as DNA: TGTGCCAGCAGCTTAGACCCTCGGACTAGCGGGAGTGGAGATACGCAGTATTTT.

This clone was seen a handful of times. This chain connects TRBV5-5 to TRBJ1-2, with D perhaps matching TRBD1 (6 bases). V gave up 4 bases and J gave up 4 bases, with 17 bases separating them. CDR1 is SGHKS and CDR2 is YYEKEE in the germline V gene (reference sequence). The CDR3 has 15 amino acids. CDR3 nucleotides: TGTGCCAGCAGCCCAGGACAGATTACTAGCTATGGCTACACCTTC. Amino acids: CASSPGQITSYGYTF.

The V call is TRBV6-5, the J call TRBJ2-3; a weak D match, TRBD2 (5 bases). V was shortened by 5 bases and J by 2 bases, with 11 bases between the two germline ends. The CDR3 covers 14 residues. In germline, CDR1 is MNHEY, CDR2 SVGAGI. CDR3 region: CASSRRTYTDTQYF. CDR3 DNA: TGTGCCAGCAGTCGCAGGACTTACACAGATACGCAGTATTTT.

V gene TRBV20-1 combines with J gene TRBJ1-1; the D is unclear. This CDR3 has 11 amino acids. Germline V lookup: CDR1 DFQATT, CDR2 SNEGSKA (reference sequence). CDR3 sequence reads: CRGVGNTEAFF. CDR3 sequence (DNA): TGCAGGGGAGTGGGAAACACTGAAGCTTTCTTT.